The 24 T cell receptor beta chains reported below all come from one sample, sequenced in a study of vaccination and CD4 T cells after COVID-19. No antigen is known for these receptors. The Oncomine TCR Beta short-read assay sequenced DNA from cultured CD4+ T cells. From the PCR reads, TCRdb called clonotypes with MiXCR, one entry per CDR3 protein. The sample records 10,000 or so distinct CDR3 sequences, roughly three fifths being singletons. As to treatment: approximately 11-day PBMC culture with coronavirus spike peptide pools or control peptides (ViraFEST assay). Material for sequencing was CD4+ T cells from blood, cultured in vitro. These receptor sequences come from a human donor who had recovered from COVID-19.

The V call is TRBV9, the J call TRBJ2-7; 8 bases map to TRBD1. The CDR3 is 15 amino acids. Germline lookup yields CDR1 SGDLS and CDR2 YYNGEE. Trimming at V came to 2 bases and at J to 2 bases, leaving 6 bases not matched to a gene. This CDR3 reads CASSVGRQGTYEQYF. CDR3 in DNA: TGTGCCAGCAGCGTTGGACGACAGGGGACCTACGAGCAGTACTTC.

This clonotype occurred once. This chain links TRBV6-2 or TRBV6-3 with TRBJ1-1; no clear D gene. Germline CDR1 is MNHEY and CDR2 is SVGEGT. The V gene lost 6 bases and the J gene lost 4 bases, with 15 bases spanning the gap. The CDR3 length is 14 residues. CDR3 nucleotide sequence: TGTGCCAGCAGACACCTTTTGTCACGCACTGAAGCTTTCTTT. This translates into CASRHLLSRTEAFF.

The gene calls are TRBV7-2 and TRBJ2-7; TRBD2 matches 12 bases. The CDR3 extends over 17 amino acids. V trimming: 1 base; J trimming: 0 bases; junction bases outside the gene matches: 4. Germline V lookup: CDR1 SGHTA, CDR2 FQGNSA. CDR3 DNA sequence: TGTGCCAGCAGCTTAGGGCTAGCGGGGGGGATCTCCTACGAGCAGTACTTC. Amino acids: CASSLGLAGGISYEQYF.

V and J are TRBV20-1 and TRBJ1-2; unclear D gene. The V gene lost 5 bases and the J gene lost 3 bases, with 13 bases spanning the gap. The CDR3 consists of 13 residues. The germline V gene has CDR1 DFQATT and CDR2 SNEGSKA (reference sequence). The CDR3 nucleotides read TGCAGTGCTTTTCGTCCAGATGACTATGGCTACACCTTC. It is translated as CSAFRPDDYGYTF.

This chain links TRBV7-2 with TRBJ1-2; D unclear. The CDR3 contains 13 residues. V dropped 5 bases and J dropped 4 bases, with 11 bases sitting between them. The germline gives CDR1 SGHTA, CDR2 FQGNSA. This CDR3 is CASSRSGSYGYTF. CDR3 bases: TGTGCCAGCAGCCGGAGCGGGAGCTATGGCTACACCTTC. The full variable domain, with the rest looked up from reference TRBV7-2 and TRBJ1-2, is GAGVSQSPSNKVTEKGKDVELRCDPISGHTALYWYRQSLGQGLEFLIYFQGNSAPDKSGLPSDRFSAERTGGSVSTLTIQRTQQEDSAVYLCASSRSGSYGYTFGSGTRLTVV.

This clonotype has more than one count but fewer than ten. This rearrangement joins TRBV20-1 to TRBJ2-3; D unclear. There are 14 residues in the CDR3. CDR1 is DFQATT, CDR2 SNEGSKA, per germline (reference sequence). V shed 2 bases and J shed 3 bases, with 12 bases lying between them. DNA of the CDR3: TGCAGTGCTAGAAACTCCGGCGGTACAGATACGCAGTATTTT. Its translation is CSARNSGGTDTQYF.

V and J are TRBV25-1 and TRBJ1-3, with D perhaps TRBD1 (6 bases). CDR1 and CDR2 from the germline V gene are MGHDK and SYGVNS. V was trimmed by 5 bases and J by 4 bases, leaving 15 bases between them. The CDR3 consists of 15 residues. CDR3 nucleotide sequence: TGTGCCAGCAGTATTGGGGGGCAGAGAGGAAACACCATATATTTT. Translated, it gives CASSIGGQRGNTIYF.

The chain is built from TRBV7-6 and TRBJ2-2; 8 bases are a match to TRBD2. The junction had 5 bases not matched to a gene; V was cut back by 8 bases and J by 3 bases. CDR3 size: 14 residues. In germline, CDR1 is SGHVS, CDR2 FNYEAQ. Here the CDR3 DNA reads TGTGCCAGCGGAGCGGGGGCCTACACCGGGGAGCTGTTTTTT. Protein sequence: CASGAGAYTGELFF.

V is TRBV6-1 and J is TRBJ1-1; D may be TRBD1 (6 bases). CDR3 length equals 15 residues. Trimming cost V 5 bases and J 6 bases, with 19 bases left between them. The V gene's germline CDR1 is MNHNS and CDR2 SASEGT. CDR3 nucleotide sequence: TGTGCCAGCAGTCCTTCCCTCAGGGGCGCTTCTGAAGCTTTCTTT. Its protein product is CASSPSLRGASEAFF.

The chain recombines TRBV12-3 or TRBV12-4 with TRBJ2-1, with D unresolved. V gave up 3 bases and J gave up 4 bases, with 16 bases separating them. The length of the CDR3 is 16 residues. The CDR3 DNA is TGTGCCAGCAGTTTCCACAGAACTACTAAGTACAATGAGCAGTTCTTC. Protein product: CASSFHRTTKYNEQFF.

The count of this clonotype is one. The chain uses TRBV6-1 and TRBJ2-3; 10 positions match TRBD2. Germline lookup yields CDR1 MNHNS and CDR2 SASEGT. The junction had 6 bases not matched to a gene; V was cut back by 11 bases and J by 4 bases. The CDR3 spans 13 residues. CDR3: CAVQSGGADTQYF. In DNA, the CDR3 is TGTGCCGTCCAAAGCGGGGGGGCAGATACGCAGTATTTT.

The chain has TRBV11-2 and TRBJ1-2; 9 nucleotides agree with TRBD1. The CDR3 has 14 amino acids. After removal of 2 bases from V and 8 bases from J, the junction contained 6 bases not matched to a gene. Germline V lookup: CDR1 SGHAT, CDR2 FQNNGV. This CDR3 is CASSLPGTGKGYTF. DNA of the CDR3: TGTGCCAGCAGCTTACCCGGGACAGGGAAGGGCTACACCTTC.

The chain has TRBV12-3 or TRBV12-4 and TRBJ2-7; D gene ambiguous. This CDR3 region has 17 residues. Trimming left V 5 bases short and J 6 bases short, with 26 bases between. In DNA form, the CDR3 reads TGTGCCAGCAGTCCCGGACCTGGACCGACCTCCACCTCCGAGCAGTACTTC. Its protein product is CASSPGPGPTSTSEQYF.

The chain links TRBV20-1 to TRBJ2-3; 7 bases align to TRBD2. Germline CDR1 reads DFQATT; CDR2 reads SNEGSKA (reference sequence). The CDR3 has 15 amino acids. Germline trimming cut 2 bases from V and 2 bases from J; bases unmatched to any gene: 7. CDR3 protein: CSARRSGGNTDTQYF. The DNA of the CDR3 is TGCAGTGCTAGAAGGTCGGGGGGAAACACAGATACGCAGTATTTT.

This clonotype was recorded a few times. The J gene is TRBJ1-5, the V gene TRBV27, with a tentative D call TRBD1 (6 bases). V lost 5 bases to trimming and J lost 4 bases, with 15 bases between them. The CDR3 spans 15 residues. Germline V lookup: CDR1 MNHEY, CDR2 SMNVEV (reference sequence). DNA for the CDR3: TGTGCCAGCAGTCCCCACAGGGATCGTAATCAGCCCCAGCATTTT. It codes for CASSPHRDRNQPQHF.

V is TRBV11-3 and J is TRBJ1-1; no firm D call. The CDR3 length is 12 residues. Germline CDR1 reads SGHNT; CDR2 reads YENEEA. With 5 bases removed from V and 4 bases from J, the gap between germline ends came to 8 bases. The CDR3, as DNA: TGTGCCAGCAGCGAGAGAGTCACTGAAGCTTTCTTT. Protein: CASSERVTEAFF.

This chain connects TRBV27 to TRBJ2-1; TRBD2 matches at 7 bases. With 9 bases clipped from V and 7 bases from J, the junction kept 12 bases outside the gene matches. The CDR3 loop spans 14 amino acids. Germline CDR1 MNHEY, CDR2 SMNVEV (reference sequence). This CDR3 is CASMERRGGNEQFF. In nucleotides, the CDR3 is TGTGCCAGTATGGAGAGGCGGGGAGGGAATGAGCAGTTCTTC.

V gene TRBV7-9 combines with J gene TRBJ2-6, with D maybe TRBD1 (5 bases). Germline loops: CDR1 SEHNR, CDR2 FQNEAQ (reference sequence). The CDR3 has 17 amino acids. V lost 5 bases to trimming and J lost 0 bases, with 14 bases between them. The CDR3 reads CASSPMTVSSGANVLTF. CDR3 nucleotides: TGTGCCAGCAGCCCCATGACAGTATCCTCTGGGGCCAACGTCCTGACTTTC.

This clonotype has a handful of counts. V and J are TRBV28 and TRBJ1-2; 8 bases map to TRBD1. V was clipped by 8 bases and J by 4 bases; unmatched bases: 3. This CDR3 comprises 12 residues. Germline V gene data show CDR1 as MDHEN and CDR2 as SYDVKM. The CDR3 DNA reads as TGTGCCAGCTCCGGGACAGGCTATGGCTACACCTTC. Amino acids: CASSGTGYGYTF.

The chain links TRBV24-1 to TRBJ2-3, with no clear D. Trimming pared 3 bases from V and 1 base from J, leaving 10 bases between. Germline assignment: CDR1 KGHDR and CDR2 SFDVKD. This CDR3 region has 15 residues. CDR3 sequence (DNA): TGTGCCACCAGTGATGGCCGGTTGGGCACAGATACGCAGTATTTT. Residues: CATSDGRLGTDTQYF.

J is TRBJ2-7 and V is TRBV6-5, with D possibly TRBD1 on 6 matching bases. Germline V lookup: CDR1 MNHEY, CDR2 SVGAGI. The CDR3 loop spans 14 amino acids. The V end lost 2 bases, the J end lost 0 bases, and 8 bases lay between the germline ends. In DNA form, the CDR3 reads TGTGCCAGCAGTTACCAGGGGAGCTCCTACGAGCAGTACTTC. Translating it yields CASSYQGSSYEQYF.

The rearrangement uses TRBV7-2 and TRBJ2-7; the D gene could be TRBD1 or TRBD2 (6 bases each). CDR3 size: 13 residues. Germline assignment: CDR1 SGHTA and CDR2 FQGNSA. The V end lost 6 bases, the J end lost 6 bases, and 15 bases lay between the germline ends. The CDR3 spells CASRPPGAVEQYF. The CDR3 region has the DNA TGTGCCAGCAGACCTCCGGGGGCCGTCGAGCAGTACTTC. Drawing the rest from reference TRBV7-2 and TRBJ2-7, the complete variable domain is GAGVSQSPSNKVTEKGKDVELRCDPISGHTALYWYRQSLGQGLEFLIYFQGNSAPDKSGLPSDRFSAERTGGSVSTLTIQRTQQEDSAVYLCASRPPGAVEQYFGPGTRLTVT.

V gene TRBV6-1 combines with J gene TRBJ2-4; 8 bases match TRBD2. Looked up from germline, CDR1 is MNHNS and CDR2 is SASEGT. With 2 bases clipped from V and 6 bases from J, the junction kept 3 bases outside the gene matches. The CDR3 covers 14 residues. The CDR3 loop reads CASSERGLGNIQYF. CDR3 sequence (DNA): TGTGCCAGCAGTGAAAGGGGACTAGGAAACATTCAGTACTTC.

This chain uses TRBV11-2 with TRBJ1-5, with D possibly matching TRBD1 (6 bases). CDR3 length: 14 amino acids. V was pared by 4 bases and J by 3 bases, with 10 bases between. Per the germline V gene, CDR1 is SGHAT and CDR2 is FQNNGV. This CDR3 reads CASSYGQPNQPQHF. In nucleotides, the CDR3 is TGTGCCAGCAGCTATGGACAGCCCAATCAGCCCCAGCATTTT.